The TCR beta chain described here comes from a study of blood T cell repertoires in COVID-19. Looking at the study overall: Nucleic acid was either cDNA or gDNA, and it came from T cells, B-cell-depleted T cells, or PBMCs.

The V and J ends lost 2 bases and 3 bases, in that order; junction bases with no gene match: 1. Germline assignment: CDR1 MNHEY and CDR2 SMNVEV (reference sequence). The CDR3 runs to 15 residues. Per the original data handling: Amplification with reference gene primers provided the estimates of nucleated cell counts. Libraries were prepared by immunoSEQ multiplex PCR; TCRdb keeps only in-frame clonotypes and omits some of them. V and J calls and clone size are those listed in that table; D and trimming were worked out from the DNA. The sample carries 110,000 to 150,000 clones, roughly three quarters recorded once.

The receptor was derived from a man between 60 and 70 years old with acute or convalescent COVID-19. The specimen was peripheral blood. The chain combines TRBV27 with TRBJ2-6; 7 bases map to TRBD2. Here the CDR3 reads CASSLGRVGANVLTF. The DNA for the CDR3 is TGTGCCAGCAGTTTAGGGAGGGTTGGGGCCAACGTCCTGACTTTC.